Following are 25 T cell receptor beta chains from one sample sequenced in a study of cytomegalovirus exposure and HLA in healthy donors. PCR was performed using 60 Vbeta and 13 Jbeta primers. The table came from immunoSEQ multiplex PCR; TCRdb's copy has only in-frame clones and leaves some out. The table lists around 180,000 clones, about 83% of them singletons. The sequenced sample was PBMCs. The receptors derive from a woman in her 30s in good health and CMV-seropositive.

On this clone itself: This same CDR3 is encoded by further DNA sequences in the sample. CDR3 bases: TGTGCCAGTAGTACAACAGGGGGCAATCAGCCCCAGCATTTT. It codes for CASSTTGGNQPQHF. This rearrangement joins TRBV19 to TRBJ1-5, with TRBD1 matching over 7 bases. From germline, CDR1 is LNHDA and CDR2 SQIVND (reference sequence). This CDR3 has 14 amino acids. J was trimmed by 2 bases and V by 4 bases; bases with no gene match: 2.

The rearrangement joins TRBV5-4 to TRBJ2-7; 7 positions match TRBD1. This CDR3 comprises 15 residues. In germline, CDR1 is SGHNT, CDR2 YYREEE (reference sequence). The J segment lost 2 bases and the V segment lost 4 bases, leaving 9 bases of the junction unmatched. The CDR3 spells CASSPWTGRTYEQYF. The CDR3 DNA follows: TGTGCCAGCAGCCCGTGGACAGGTCGGACCTACGAGCAGTACTTC.

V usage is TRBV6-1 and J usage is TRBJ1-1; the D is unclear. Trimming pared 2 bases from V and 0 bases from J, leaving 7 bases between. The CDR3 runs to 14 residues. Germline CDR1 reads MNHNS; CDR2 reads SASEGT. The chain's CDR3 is CASSELGLNTEAFF. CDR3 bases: TGTGCCAGCAGTGAATTGGGCCTGAACACTGAAGCTTTCTTT.

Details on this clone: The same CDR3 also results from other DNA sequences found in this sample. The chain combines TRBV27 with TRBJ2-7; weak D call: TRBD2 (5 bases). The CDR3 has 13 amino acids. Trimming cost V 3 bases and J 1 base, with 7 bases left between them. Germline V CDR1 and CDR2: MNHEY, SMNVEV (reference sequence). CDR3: CASSFRGSYEQYF. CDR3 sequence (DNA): TGTGCCAGCAGTTTCCGGGGATCCTACGAGCAGTACTTC.

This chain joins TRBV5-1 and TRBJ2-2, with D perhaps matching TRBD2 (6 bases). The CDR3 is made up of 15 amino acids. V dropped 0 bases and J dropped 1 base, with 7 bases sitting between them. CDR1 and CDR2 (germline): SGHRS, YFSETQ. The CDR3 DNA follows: TGCGCCAGCAGCTTGGAGGGAGGGAACACCGGGGAGCTGTTTTTT. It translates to CASSLEGGNTGELFF.

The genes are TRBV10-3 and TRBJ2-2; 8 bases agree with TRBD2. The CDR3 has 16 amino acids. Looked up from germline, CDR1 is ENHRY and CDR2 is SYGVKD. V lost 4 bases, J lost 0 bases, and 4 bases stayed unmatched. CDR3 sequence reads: CAISVGGRPNTGELFF. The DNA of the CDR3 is TGTGCCATCAGTGTTGGCGGGAGGCCGAACACCGGGGAGCTGTTTTTT.

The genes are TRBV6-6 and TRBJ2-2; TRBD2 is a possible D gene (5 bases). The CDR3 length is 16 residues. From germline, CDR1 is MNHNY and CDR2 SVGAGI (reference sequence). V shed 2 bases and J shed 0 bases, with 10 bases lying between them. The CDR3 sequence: CASSYPRGANTGELFF. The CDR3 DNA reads TGTGCCAGCAGTTACCCCCGGGGAGCGAACACCGGGGAGCTGTTTTTT.

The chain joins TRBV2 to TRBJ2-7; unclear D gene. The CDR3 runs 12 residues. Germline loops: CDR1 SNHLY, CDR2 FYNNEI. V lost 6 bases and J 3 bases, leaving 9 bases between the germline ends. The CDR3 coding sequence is TGTGCCAGCAGCCTGGGCCGCTACGAGCAGTACTTC. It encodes CASSLGRYEQYF.

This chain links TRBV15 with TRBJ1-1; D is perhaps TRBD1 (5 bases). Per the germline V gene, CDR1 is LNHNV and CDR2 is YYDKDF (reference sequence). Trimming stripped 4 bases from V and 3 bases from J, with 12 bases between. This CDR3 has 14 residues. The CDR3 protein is CATSIAGGDTEAFF. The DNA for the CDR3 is TGTGCCACCAGCATCGCAGGAGGGGACACTGAAGCTTTCTTT.

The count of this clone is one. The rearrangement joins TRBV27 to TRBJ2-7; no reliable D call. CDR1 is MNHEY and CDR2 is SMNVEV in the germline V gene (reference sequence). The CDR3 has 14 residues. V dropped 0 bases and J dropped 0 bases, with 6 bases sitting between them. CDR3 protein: CASSLSRSSYEQYF. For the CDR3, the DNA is TGTGCCAGCAGTTTATCGCGGAGCTCCTACGAGCAGTACTTC.

The CDR3 nucleotides are TGTGCCAGCTCTGACAGGGGGCTTAGCTACGAGCAGTACTTC. This translates into CASSDRGLSYEQYF. The chain uses TRBV5-5 and TRBJ2-7, with 10 bases lining up with TRBD1. V was pared by 7 bases and J by 3 bases, with 7 bases of the junction left unmatched. Looked up from germline, CDR1 is SGHKS and CDR2 is YYEKEE (reference sequence). There are 14 residues in the CDR3.

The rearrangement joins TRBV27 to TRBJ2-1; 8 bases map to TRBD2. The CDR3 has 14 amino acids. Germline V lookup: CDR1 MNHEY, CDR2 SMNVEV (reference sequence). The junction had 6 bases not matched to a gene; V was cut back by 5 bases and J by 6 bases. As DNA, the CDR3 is TGTGCCAGCAGTGGGACTAGGCGGGGCAATGAGCAGTTCTTC. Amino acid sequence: CASSGTRRGNEQFF.

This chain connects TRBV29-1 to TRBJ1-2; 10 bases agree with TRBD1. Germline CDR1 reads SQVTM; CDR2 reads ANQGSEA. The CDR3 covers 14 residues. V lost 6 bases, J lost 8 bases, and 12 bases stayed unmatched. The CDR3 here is CSVRRATGGEGYTF. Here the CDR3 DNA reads TGCAGCGTAAGAAGGGCGACAGGGGGCGAAGGCTACACCTTC.

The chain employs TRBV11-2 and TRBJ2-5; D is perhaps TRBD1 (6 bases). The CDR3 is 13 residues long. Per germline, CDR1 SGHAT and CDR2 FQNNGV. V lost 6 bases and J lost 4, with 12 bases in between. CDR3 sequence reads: CASRFQGRETQYF. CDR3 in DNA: TGTGCCAGCAGATTCCAGGGGAGAGAGACCCAGTACTTC.

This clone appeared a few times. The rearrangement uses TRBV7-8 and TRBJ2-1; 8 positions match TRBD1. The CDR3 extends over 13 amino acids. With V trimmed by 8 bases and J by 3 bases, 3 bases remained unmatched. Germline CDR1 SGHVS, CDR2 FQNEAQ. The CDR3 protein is CASGDRIYNEQFF. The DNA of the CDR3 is TGTGCCAGCGGGGACAGGATCTACAATGAGCAGTTCTTC.

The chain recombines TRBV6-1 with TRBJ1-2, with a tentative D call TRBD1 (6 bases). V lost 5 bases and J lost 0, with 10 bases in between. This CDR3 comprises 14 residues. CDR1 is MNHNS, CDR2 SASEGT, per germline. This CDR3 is CASSLRGSNYGYTF. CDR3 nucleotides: TGTGCCAGCAGTTTGAGGGGGTCTAACTATGGCTACACCTTC.

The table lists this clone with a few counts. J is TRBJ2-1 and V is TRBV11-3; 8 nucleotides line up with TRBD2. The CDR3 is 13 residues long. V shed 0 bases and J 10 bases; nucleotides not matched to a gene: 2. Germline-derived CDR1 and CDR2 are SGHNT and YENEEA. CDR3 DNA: TGTGCCAGCAGCTTAGATTCGGGGGGGGAGCAGTTCTTC. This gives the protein CASSLDSGGEQFF.

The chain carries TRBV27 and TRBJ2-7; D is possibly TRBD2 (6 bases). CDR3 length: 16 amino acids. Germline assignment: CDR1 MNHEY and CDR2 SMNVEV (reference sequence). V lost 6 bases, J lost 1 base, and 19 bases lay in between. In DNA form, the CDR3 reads TGTGCCAGCAGCTCCACGGGACTCCAGCCTTCCTACGAGCAGTACTTC. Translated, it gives CASSSTGLQPSYEQYF.

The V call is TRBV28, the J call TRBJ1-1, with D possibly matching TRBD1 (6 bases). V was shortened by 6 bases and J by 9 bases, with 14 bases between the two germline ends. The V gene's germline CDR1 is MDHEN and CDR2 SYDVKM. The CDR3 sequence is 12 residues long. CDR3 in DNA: TGTGCCAGCAGGTTGGACAGCCGACAAGCTTTCTTT. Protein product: CASRLDSRQAFF.

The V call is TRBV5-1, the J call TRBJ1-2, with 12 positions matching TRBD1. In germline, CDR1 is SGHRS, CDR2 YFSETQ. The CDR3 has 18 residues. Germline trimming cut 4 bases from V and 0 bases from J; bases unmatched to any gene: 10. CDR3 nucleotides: TGCGCCAGCAGCGCGCCCGTGGGACAGGGGGCAGCTAACTATGGCTACACCTTC. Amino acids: CASSAPVGQGAANYGYTF. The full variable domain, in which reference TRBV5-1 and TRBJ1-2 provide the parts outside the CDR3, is KAGVTQTPRYLIKTRGQQVTLSCSPISGHRSVSWYQQTPGQGLQFLFEYFSETQRNKGNFPGRFSGRQFSNSRSEMNVSTLELGDSALYLCASSAPVGQGAANYGYTFGSGTRLTVV.

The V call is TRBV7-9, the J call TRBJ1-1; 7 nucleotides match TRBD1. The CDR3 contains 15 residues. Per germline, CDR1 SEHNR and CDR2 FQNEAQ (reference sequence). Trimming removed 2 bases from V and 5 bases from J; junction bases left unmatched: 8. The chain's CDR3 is CASSLSTGSGTEAFF. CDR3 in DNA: TGTGCCAGCAGCTTATCGACAGGGAGTGGAACTGAAGCTTTCTTT.

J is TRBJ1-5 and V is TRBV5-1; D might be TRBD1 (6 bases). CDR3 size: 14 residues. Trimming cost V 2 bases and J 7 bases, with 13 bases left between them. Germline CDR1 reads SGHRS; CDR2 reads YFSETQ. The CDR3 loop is CASSLQGIGQPQHF. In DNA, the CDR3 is TGCGCCAGCAGCTTACAGGGAATCGGGCAGCCCCAGCATTTT.

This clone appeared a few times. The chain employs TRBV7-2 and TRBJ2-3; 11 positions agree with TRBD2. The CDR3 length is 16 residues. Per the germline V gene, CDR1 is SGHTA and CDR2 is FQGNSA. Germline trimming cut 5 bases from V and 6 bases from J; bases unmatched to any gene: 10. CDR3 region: CASSRATSGERDTQYF. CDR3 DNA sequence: TGTGCCAGCAGCCGTGCGACTAGCGGGGAAAGGGATACGCAGTATTTT.

The CDR3 spells CASRGTGEYTEAFF. The CDR3 nucleotides are TGTGCTAGTAGAGGGACAGGGGAGTACACTGAAGCTTTCTTT. The V gene is TRBV12-5, the J gene TRBJ1-1; 10 bases align to TRBD1. Germline trimming cut 8 bases from V and 3 bases from J; bases unmatched to any gene: 6. This CDR3 is built from 14 residues. Looked up from germline, CDR1 is LGHNT and CDR2 is FRNRAP.

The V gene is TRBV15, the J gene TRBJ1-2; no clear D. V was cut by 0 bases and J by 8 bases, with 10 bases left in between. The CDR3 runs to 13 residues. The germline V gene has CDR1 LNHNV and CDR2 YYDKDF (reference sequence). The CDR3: CATSRDLSEGYTF. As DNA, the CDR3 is TGTGCCACCAGCAGAGATCTGTCTGAGGGCTACACCTTC.